This paragraph covers one TCR delta chain sequence. These data belong to a study of gamma-delta chains in newborns, infants, children. Study context: Microbial exposure reportedly drives polyclonal innate γδ T cell expansion after birth.

TCRdb re-called the reads using CATT. Found here are about 11,000 delta-chain clones, about 8.8% of them singletons; the top ten hold roughly 3.8%. Germline V gene lookup returns CDR1 GEAIGNYY and CDR2 EKD. CDR3 length: 15 residues. Trimming cost V 0 bases and J 3 bases, with 13 bases left between them. The clonotype was recovered from a child who was a newborn, infant or young child, either healthy, febrile or measles-vaccinated (not recorded which). The chain joins TRDV2 to TRDJ1; D might be TRDD3 (5 bases). The specimen sequenced was blood. CDR3 region: CACDTLQGRSDKLIF. CDR3 coding DNA: TGTGCCTGTGACACCTTGCAGGGGAGGTCCGATAAACTCATCTTT.